These T cell receptor beta chains were read from a single sample in a study of blood T cell repertoires in COVID-19. The assay was immunoSEQ multiplex PCR, and TCRdb's table has in-frame clones only and misses some. The data contain 200,000 to 300,000 clones, 86% of them singletons. Source material: peripheral blood. The receptors were gathered from a man in his sixties with acute or convalescent COVID-19. CDR3s include the opening cysteine and the closing phenylalanine or tryptophan. The D gene is left open where the match is weak. Not every row has a clone size; where given, it reads once, few, many or a size class.

.	.	TRBJ2-3	TRBV4-2	CASSQGARPSTDTQYF	TGTGCCAGCAGCCAGGGGGCGCGGCCTAGCACAGATACGCAGTATTTT
TRBD1	.	TRBJ1-3	TRBV5-4	CASSDGTGDLDF	TGTGCCAGCAGCGACGGAACAGGGGATTTAGATTTT
TRBD2	.	TRBJ2-7	TRBV7-9	CASSQRLAGAYEQYF	TGTGCCAGCAGCCAACGGCTAGCGGGAGCCTACGAGCAGTACTTC
TRBD2	few	TRBJ2-3	TRBV6-2/TRBV6-3	CASSYSAVPGLATDTQYF	TGTGCCAGCAGTTACTCGGCAGTACCGGGACTAGCGACAGATACGCAGTATTTT
TRBD2	.	TRBJ2-7	TRBV5-1	CASSLAASGSLWYEQYF	TGCGCCAGCAGCTTGGCGGCTAGCGGGAGCCTCTGGTACGAGCAGTACTTC
.	.	TRBJ2-5	TRBV6-2/TRBV6-3	CASSYSSFGSGPQETQYF	TGTGCCAGCAGTTACTCGAGTTTTGGTTCTGGGCCCCAAGAGACCCAGTACTTC
.	.	TRBJ1-1	TRBV7-2	CASSLRADVNTEAFF	TGTGCCAGCAGCTTAAGAGCGGACGTGAACACTGAAGCTTTCTTT
.	.	TRBJ1-1	TRBV10-3	CAIRIRKGDTEAFF	TGTGCCATCAGAATCAGGAAAGGGGACACTGAAGCTTTCTTT
TRBD2	.	TRBJ2-2	TRBV4-3	CASSQALPRTSGRWDTGELFF	TGCGCCAGCAGCCAAGCCCTTCCTCGGACTAGCGGGAGATGGGACACCGGGGAGCTGTTTTTT
.	.	TRBJ2-5	TRBV7-3	CASSLAPEGETQYF	TGTGCCAGCAGCCTCGCCCCGGAGGGAGAGACCCAGTACTTC
.	.	TRBJ1-2	TRBV18	CASSPPPAWAGYTF	TGTGCCAGCTCACCACCGCCAGCCTGGGCTGGCTACACCTTC
TRBD2	.	TRBJ2-3	TRBV10-3	CAISDWGLAADTQYF	TGTGCCATCAGTGATTGGGGACTAGCGGCAGATACGCAGTATTTT
TRBD2	few	TRBJ2-7	TRBV11-2	CASSRGDYYEQYF	TGTGCCAGCAGCCGGGGGGATTACTACGAGCAGTACTTC
.	.	TRBJ2-7	TRBV15	CATSRVESEQYF	TGTGCCACCAGCAGAGTCGAGAGCGAGCAGTACTTC
TRBD1	once	TRBJ2-2	TRBV10-1	CASRGTGGANTGELFF	TGCGCCAGCAGAGGGACAGGGGGCGCGAACACCGGGGAGCTGTTTTTT
TRBD1	.	TRBJ1-3	TRBV11-2	CASSWGTGFSGNTIYF	TGTGCCAGCAGCTGGGGGACAGGATTCTCTGGAAACACCATATATTTT
TRBD1	many	TRBJ1-5	TRBV28	CASSLMAWDSSNQPQHF	TGTGCCAGCAGTTTGATGGCCTGGGACAGCAGCAATCAGCCCCAGCATTTT
TRBD1	.	TRBJ2-5	TRBV2	CASSSGGETQYF	TGTGCCAGCAGCTCAGGGGGAGAGACCCAGTACTTC
TRBD2	.	TRBJ2-7	TRBV5-1	CASSSASGQSREQYF	TGCGCCAGCAGCTCCGCTAGCGGGCAATCGCGCGAGCAGTACTTC
TRBD2	.	TRBJ2-1	TRBV13	CASSSGSGYNEQFF	TGTGCCAGCAGCAGCGGGAGCGGGTACAATGAGCAGTTCTTC
TRBD1	.	TRBJ2-7	TRBV7-6	CASSSSGTGFYEQYF	TGTGCCAGCAGCTCCTCCGGGACAGGGTTCTACGAGCAGTACTTC
.	once	TRBJ1-4	TRBV3-1/TRBV3-2	CASSQERGGEKLFF	TGTGCCAGCAGCCAAGAGAGGGGGGGTGAAAAACTGTTTTTT
TRBD2	few	TRBJ2-7	TRBV6-2/TRBV6-3	CASSFTLSGTAYEQYF	TGTGCCAGCAGTTTTACCCTTAGCGGGACTGCCTACGAGCAGTACTTC
.	.	TRBJ1-6	TRBV11-1	CASSTHRDSPLHF	TGTGCCAGCAGCACTCACAGGGATTCACCCCTCCACTTT
.	.	TRBJ1-6	TRBV6-5	CASSTTRNSPLHF	TGTGCCAGCAGTACCACTCGGAATTCACCCCTCCACTTT